This is a list of T cell receptor beta chains from one sample in a study of yellow fever vaccine responses in identical twins. TCRdb used MiXCR to reprocess the RT-PCR reads, holding one entry per CDR3 protein. The sample comprises approximately 20,000 distinct CDR3 sequences, over 65% of which are singletons, and roughly 2.4% rests with the top ten. The material sequenced was T cells from blood (PBMCs), unsorted or a sorted subset (not recorded which), taken before or after yellow fever vaccination (not recorded which). These receptors all come from a woman aged 18 to 35 who received the yellow fever vaccine. Both conserved end residues are part of each CDR3. Each record gives: clone size, J gene, D gene, V gene, CDR3 protein, CDR3 DNA. The D gene is left open where the match is weak. Size is stated for part of the rows, as once, few or many counts, or as a class when the clone is expanded.

clone_size: .
j_call: TRBJ1-2
d_call: .
v_call: TRBV5-1
cdr3_aa: CASSLDRNYGYTF
cdr3_nt: TGCGCCAGCAGCTTAGACAGGAACTATGGCTACACCTTC

clone_size: .
j_call: TRBJ2-1
d_call: .
v_call: TRBV13
cdr3_aa: CASSDRRYNEQFF
cdr3_nt: TGTGCCAGCAGCGACCGGAGATACAATGAGCAGTTCTTC

clone_size: .
j_call: TRBJ2-3
d_call: .
v_call: TRBV7-6
cdr3_aa: CASSLDSSTDTQYF
cdr3_nt: TGTGCCAGCAGCTTAGATAGTAGCACAGATACGCAGTATTTT

clone_size: .
j_call: TRBJ2-7
d_call: .
v_call: TRBV6-4
cdr3_aa: CASSDSDGHEQYF
cdr3_nt: TGTGCCAGCAGTGACTCCGACGGGCACGAGCAGTACTTC

clone_size: .
j_call: TRBJ2-7
d_call: .
v_call: TRBV3-1
cdr3_aa: CASSQGGFDPYEQYF
cdr3_nt: TGTGCCAGCAGCCAAGGTGGGTTCGATCCCTACGAGCAGTACTTC

clone_size: .
j_call: TRBJ1-1
d_call: TRBD1
v_call: TRBV7-6
cdr3_aa: CASSFQDRARAFF
cdr3_nt: TGTGCCAGCAGTTTCCAGGACAGGGCCCGGGCTTTCTTT

clone_size: .
j_call: TRBJ2-3
d_call: TRBD2
v_call: TRBV29-1
cdr3_aa: CSVGIPAGVTDTQYF
cdr3_nt: TGCAGCGTTGGTATCCCAGCGGGAGTAACAGATACGCAGTATTTT

clone_size: .
j_call: TRBJ1-6
d_call: TRBD1
v_call: TRBV9
cdr3_aa: CASSVGTANNSPLHF
cdr3_nt: TGTGCCAGCAGCGTCGGGACAGCTAATAATTCACCCCTCCACTTT

clone_size: few
j_call: TRBJ2-1
d_call: .
v_call: TRBV12-3/TRBV12-4
cdr3_aa: CASSLGLAVNEQFF
cdr3_nt: TGTGCCAGCAGTTTAGGGCTAGCAGTCAATGAGCAGTTCTTC

clone_size: .
j_call: TRBJ2-1
d_call: .
v_call: TRBV10-3
cdr3_aa: CAINKFAGALNEQFF
cdr3_nt: TGTGCCATCAACAAGTTTGCCGGGGCTCTTAATGAGCAGTTCTTC

clone_size: .
j_call: TRBJ2-3
d_call: .
v_call: TRBV13
cdr3_aa: CASRADTQYF
cdr3_nt: TGTGCCAGCAGGGCAGATACGCAGTATTTT

clone_size: .
j_call: TRBJ2-2
d_call: .
v_call: TRBV3-1
cdr3_aa: CASSQGPPGELFF
cdr3_nt: TGTGCCAGCAGCCAAGGGCCCCCCGGGGAGCTGTTTTTT

clone_size: .
j_call: TRBJ2-1
d_call: .
v_call: TRBV12-3/TRBV12-4
cdr3_aa: CASVGGGRNEQFF
cdr3_nt: TGTGCCAGCGTTGGAGGGGGGCGAAATGAGCAGTTCTTC

clone_size: .
j_call: TRBJ1-1
d_call: .
v_call: TRBV7-2
cdr3_aa: CASSFAGGLNTEAFF
cdr3_nt: TGTGCCAGCAGCTTCGCGGGGGGACTGAACACTGAAGCTTTCTTT

clone_size: .
j_call: TRBJ2-5
d_call: .
v_call: TRBV11-2
cdr3_aa: CASSLDSDMAGLQETQYF
cdr3_nt: TGTGCCAGCAGCTTAGATAGTGACATGGCGGGCTTGCAAGAGACCCAGTACTTC

clone_size: once
j_call: TRBJ2-1
d_call: TRBD2
v_call: TRBV12-3/TRBV12-4
cdr3_aa: CASSPGLAGDEQFF
cdr3_nt: TGTGCCAGCAGTCCGGGACTAGCGGGAGATGAGCAGTTCTTC

clone_size: .
j_call: TRBJ2-5
d_call: TRBD2
v_call: TRBV4-1
cdr3_aa: CASSQGLAGAETQYF
cdr3_nt: TGCGCCAGCAGCCAGGGACTAGCGGGAGCAGAGACCCAGTACTTC

clone_size: .
j_call: TRBJ1-1
d_call: .
v_call: TRBV5-1
cdr3_aa: CASSFADRMNTEAFF
cdr3_nt: TGCGCCAGCAGCTTTGCGGACAGAATGAACACTGAAGCTTTCTTT

clone_size: .
j_call: TRBJ2-1
d_call: .
v_call: TRBV2
cdr3_aa: CASSEEALSTDEQFF
cdr3_nt: TGTGCCAGCAGTGAAGAGGCCTTAAGTACTGATGAGCAGTTCTTC

clone_size: .
j_call: TRBJ2-5
d_call: TRBD1
v_call: TRBV25-1
cdr3_aa: CASSEPGAGGETQYF
cdr3_nt: TGTGCCAGCAGTGAACCCGGGGCAGGGGGCGAGACCCAGTACTTC

clone_size: few
j_call: TRBJ1-5
d_call: .
v_call: TRBV18
cdr3_aa: CASSLNSNQPQHF
cdr3_nt: TGTGCCAGCAGCCTTAATAGCAATCAGCCCCAGCATTTT

clone_size: .
j_call: TRBJ2-3
d_call: TRBD2
v_call: TRBV20-1
cdr3_aa: CSARSPGLAGGTDTQYF
cdr3_nt: TGCAGTGCTAGATCTCCGGGACTAGCGGGAGGCACAGATACGCAGTATTTT

clone_size: .
j_call: TRBJ2-3
d_call: TRBD2
v_call: TRBV10-1
cdr3_aa: CASTNPGLADYTDTQYF
cdr3_nt: TGCGCCAGCACCAACCCGGGACTAGCAGACTACACAGATACGCAGTATTTT

clone_size: .
j_call: TRBJ2-1
d_call: .
v_call: TRBV20-1
cdr3_aa: CSAFQGGEQFF
cdr3_nt: TGCAGTGCTTTCCAGGGCGGTGAGCAGTTCTTC

clone_size: .
j_call: TRBJ2-1
d_call: TRBD1
v_call: TRBV2
cdr3_aa: CASSNIQGAINEQFF
cdr3_nt: TGTGCCAGCAGTAATATACAGGGGGCGATCAATGAGCAGTTCTTC

clone_size: .
j_call: TRBJ1-2
d_call: .
v_call: TRBV29-1
cdr3_aa: CSAGDTGYTF
cdr3_nt: TGCAGCGCTGGGGACACCGGCTACACCTTC

clone_size: .
j_call: TRBJ2-1
d_call: TRBD2
v_call: TRBV19
cdr3_aa: CATRGSGTSGVYNEQFF
cdr3_nt: TGTGCCACGAGGGGGTCCGGGACTAGCGGAGTCTACAATGAGCAGTTCTTC

clone_size: .
j_call: TRBJ1-1
d_call: .
v_call: TRBV29-1
cdr3_aa: CSVVAGPNTEAFF
cdr3_nt: TGCAGCGTTGTTGCAGGGCCGAACACTGAAGCTTTCTTT

clone_size: .
j_call: TRBJ2-5
d_call: .
v_call: TRBV4-2
cdr3_aa: CASSRMRGKTQETQYF
cdr3_nt: TGTGCCAGCAGCCGGATGAGGGGGAAAACACAAGAGACCCAGTACTTC

clone_size: .
j_call: TRBJ1-1
d_call: TRBD1
v_call: TRBV23-1
cdr3_aa: CASSLLGQGTTEAFF
cdr3_nt: TGCGCCAGCAGCCTACTGGGACAGGGGACCACTGAAGCTTTCTTT

clone_size: .
j_call: TRBJ2-1
d_call: TRBD2
v_call: TRBV10-1
cdr3_aa: CASSELAGVNEQFF
cdr3_nt: TGCGCCAGCAGTGAACTAGCGGGGGTTAATGAGCAGTTCTTC

clone_size: .
j_call: TRBJ1-6
d_call: TRBD1
v_call: TRBV5-1
cdr3_aa: CASSGTANSPLHF
cdr3_nt: TGCGCCAGCAGCGGGACAGCGAATTCACCCCTCCACTTT

clone_size: few
j_call: TRBJ2-3
d_call: TRBD1
v_call: TRBV29-1
cdr3_aa: CSVERTGGTDTQYF
cdr3_nt: TGCAGCGTTGAAAGGACAGGGGGAACAGATACGCAGTATTTT